The clone carrying this T cell receptor beta chain was seen a handful of times. No antigen is known for it. The data are from a study of T-cell memory formation after mild COVID-19. The CDR3 consists of 16 residues. The germline CDR1 and CDR2 sequences are MNHEY and SVGAGI. V gave up 6 bases and J gave up 4 bases, with 19 bases separating them. TCRdb passed the 5' RACE reads through MiXCR, listing each CDR3 protein once. The sample yields hundreds of thousands of distinct CDR3 sequences, approximately 15% seen once. The study, taken as a whole, reports: Still unconfirmed is whether the second-wave clones peaking on day 37 recognized SARS-CoV-2. CD4/CD8 balance characterized clones contracting day 15 to 85, and CD4+ skew characterized later expanders.

This chain links TRBV6-5 with TRBJ2-1, with a possible D match to TRBD1 (6 bases). The sample was PBMCs or a T cell subset sorted from them (not recorded which). This TCR came from a man between 18 and 29 years old who had mild COVID-19 (a few samples of this study predate the infection). Cell type and time point are not known. CDR3 region: CASRYTGFRSYNEQFF. CDR3 DNA: TGTGCCAGCAGATATACAGGGTTCCGTTCATACAATGAGCAGTTCTTC.